This TCR beta chain comes out of a study of cytomegalovirus exposure and HLA in healthy donors. The table lists this clone with a count of one. Amplification used 60 Vbeta primers and 13 Jbeta primers. The method was immunoSEQ multiplex PCR; TCRdb's version includes in-frame clones alone and lacks a portion of them. Of more than 150,000 clones listed, over 60% were seen once; the top ten hold about 14%. This CDR3 is built from 15 residues. Trimming cost V 3 bases and J 1 base; bases outside gene matches: 4. The germline V gene has CDR1 MDHEN and CDR2 SYDVKM. This sequence joins TRBV28 and TRBJ2-5, with TRBD2 matching 8 bases. The TCR was taken from a man between 45 and 60 years old in good health and CMV-seropositive. The sample taken for sequencing was PBMCs. CDR3 amino acids: CASSFGRGGQETQYF. CDR3 nucleotides: TGTGCCAGCAGTTTTGGTCGGGGGGGCCAAGAGACCCAGTACTTC. Supplemented by reference TRBV28 and TRBJ2-5, the full variable domain reads DVKVTQSSRYLVKRTGEKVFLECVQDMDHENMFWYRQDPGLGLRLIYFSYDVKMKEKGDIPEGYSVSREKKERFSLILESASTNQTSMYLCASSFGRGGQETQYFGPGTRLLVL.